The 26 T cell receptor beta chains reported below all come from one sample, sequenced in a study of cytomegalovirus exposure and HLA in healthy donors (dated by TCRdb to 2016 to 2017). Libraries came from the immunoSEQ multiplex PCR assay. For the multiplex PCR, a mixture combining 60 forward primers for TCR Vbeta segments and 13 reverse primers for TCR Jbeta segments was used. TCRdb took over this immuneACCESS table, retaining in-frame rearrangements with V and J assigned. Such tables are incomplete; in checked studies, under half of the missing clones stem from an unresolved V gene, and the remainder is unexplained. This sample gives over 130,000 clones in total; roughly 90% of them show up just once. The ten largest clones represent 0.45% to 0.55% of the sample. Sequenced input: PBMCs. These receptors all stem from a woman aged 40-49 years in good health and CMV-seronegative.

V usage is TRBV7-9 and J usage is TRBJ2-7; the match to TRBD1 covers 8 bases. Germline trimming cut 5 bases from V and 3 bases from J; bases unmatched to any gene: 9. The V gene's germline CDR1 is SEHNR and CDR2 FQNEAQ (reference sequence). The CDR3 runs to 15 residues. The CDR3 DNA is TGTGCCAGCAGCCTTCCGGGACAGGAGGACTACGAGCAGTACTTC. It translates to CASSLPGQEDYEQYF.

This sequence joins TRBV11-3 and TRBJ2-3; 14 bases match TRBD2. V was clipped by 5 bases and J by 5 bases; unmatched bases: 12. The germline V gene encodes CDR1 SGHNT and CDR2 YENEEA. The CDR3 covers 18 residues. Written as DNA, the CDR3 is TGTGCCAGCAGCCCAATATCCGGGACTAGCGGGAGAGTAGATACGCAGTATTTT. This encodes CASSPISGTSGRVDTQYF.

This rearrangement joins TRBV4-3 to TRBJ1-2; D unclear. V lost 0 bases and J 10 bases, leaving 18 bases between the germline ends. Germline CDR1 is LGHNA and CDR2 is YSLEER. This CDR3 region has 15 residues. The chain's CDR3 is CASSQDLGVGQAYTF. The CDR3 region has the DNA TGCGCCAGCAGCCAAGATCTGGGCGTAGGCCAAGCCTACACCTTC.

The V and J genes are TRBV5-8 and TRBJ1-2; D possibly corresponds to TRBD1 (5 bases). The germline V gene encodes CDR1 SGHTS and CDR2 YDEGEE. With 0 bases removed from V and 6 bases from J, the gap between germline ends came to 9 bases. The CDR3 is made up of 13 amino acids. DNA for the CDR3: TGTGCCAGCAGCTTGGGACAGTTTGATGGCTACACCTTC. This sequence encodes CASSLGQFDGYTF. Together with reference TRBV5-8 and TRBJ1-2, the CDR3 gives the full variable domain: EAGVTQSPTHLIKTRGQQATLRCSPISGHTSVYWYQQALGLGLQFLLWYDEGEERNRGNFPPRFSGRQFPNYSSELNVNALELEDSALYLCASSLGQFDGYTFGSGTRLTVV.

The rearrangement joins TRBV4-1 to TRBJ2-1; 12 bases fit TRBD2. This CDR3 contains 16 residues. The V gene's germline CDR1 is MGHRA and CDR2 YSYEKL. J lost 4 bases, V lost 10 bases, and 11 bases had no gene match. In DNA, the CDR3 is TGCGCCACCTCGTTTTGGACTAGCGGGACTTACAATGAGCAGTTCTTC. It encodes CATSFWTSGTYNEQFF.

As for this clone: The same CDR3 can be traced to other DNA sequences in this sample. The chain has TRBV9 and TRBJ2-5, with D unresolved. Germline assignment: CDR1 SGDLS and CDR2 YYNGEE. The CDR3 is made up of 14 amino acids. V gave up 2 bases and J gave up 5 bases, with 13 bases separating them. CDR3 nucleotide sequence: TGTGCCAGCAGCGTTGGCAGTACCTCCGAGACCCAGTACTTC. Translated, it gives CASSVGSTSETQYF.

The chain has TRBV7-8 and TRBJ2-3; TRBD1 matches 9 bases. The length of the CDR3 is 16 residues. Germline CDR1 is SGHVS and CDR2 is FQNEAQ. The J segment lost 11 bases and the V segment lost 0 bases, leaving 12 bases of the junction unmatched. The CDR3 spells CASSLARTGAFGWQYF. The CDR3 DNA reads TGTGCCAGCAGCTTAGCCCGGACAGGGGCCTTCGGGTGGCAGTATTTT.

This clone appeared a few times. This chain joins TRBV5-6 and TRBJ2-7; possibly TRBD1 for D (6 bases). Looked up from germline, CDR1 is SGHDT and CDR2 is YYEEEE. The CDR3 runs 15 residues. Trimming shortened V by 7 bases and J by 0 bases, and 17 bases separated the two germline ends. The CDR3 loop is CASSQGAVNSYEQYF. CDR3 DNA: TGTGCCAGCTCACAGGGTGCAGTGAACTCCTACGAGCAGTACTTC.

The chain employs TRBV5-1 and TRBJ2-7; TRBD2 matches at 13 bases. Unmatched junction bases numbered 2, after V lost 0 bases and J lost 5 bases. This CDR3 is built from 15 residues. Looked up from germline, CDR1 is SGHRS and CDR2 is YFSETQ. As DNA, the CDR3 is TGCGCCAGCAGCTTGGGGACTAGCGGGAGAAACGAGCAGTACTTC. Its translation: CASSLGTSGRNEQYF.

The chain is built from TRBV12-2 and TRBJ2-5; TRBD2 was called by the table and not checked on the DNA. The end of the DNA fits TRBJ2-7 better, so the J call may be wrong. TRBV12-2 is tagged as a pseudogene. The CDR3 is 15 amino acids. CDR3 DNA sequence: TGTGCAAGTCGCTTATCGAGCGGATACCACTACGAGCAGTACTTC. It codes for CASRLSSGYHYEQYF.

The rearrangement joins TRBV5-1 to TRBJ2-6; D is perhaps TRBD1 (6 bases). CDR3 size: 16 residues. CDR1 is SGHRS, CDR2 YFSETQ, per germline. V dropped 4 bases and J dropped 2 bases, with 13 bases sitting between them. CDR3 region: CASSLGHRAGANVLTF. In nucleotides, the CDR3 is TGCGCCAGCAGCCTCGGCCACAGGGCTGGGGCCAACGTCCTGACTTTC.

This clone came up once. The V gene is TRBV10-3, the J gene TRBJ2-1; TRBD2 matches at 7 bases. V dropped 4 bases and J dropped 8; count of bases not matched to a gene: 8. In germline, CDR1 is ENHRY, CDR2 SYGVKD. The CDR3 contains 14 residues. This CDR3 is CAISGGGSGYEQFF. The CDR3 DNA sequence: TGTGCCATCAGTGGAGGCGGGAGTGGCTATGAGCAGTTCTTC.

The table lists this clone with a count of one. The J gene is TRBJ1-5, the V gene TRBV2, with D perhaps matching TRBD1 (5 bases). The V end was cut by 3 bases, the J end by 6 bases, with 12 bases between. This CDR3 contains 14 residues. CDR1 is SNHLY and CDR2 is FYNNEI in the germline V gene. The CDR3 nucleotides read TGTGCCAGCAGTGACCAGGGAGGAGGTCAGCCCCAGCATTTT. It encodes CASSDQGGGQPQHF. The full variable domain, its missing parts supplied by reference TRBV2 and TRBJ1-5, is EPEVTQTPSHQVTQMGQEVILRCVPISNHLYFYWYRQILGQKVEFLVSFYNNEISEKSEIFDDQFSVERPDGSNFTLKIRSTKLEDSAMYFCASSDQGGGQPQHFGDGTRLSIL.

Only a few counts were recorded for this clone. The rearrangement links TRBV6-5 to TRBJ1-4; tentatively, D is TRBD1 (5 bases). Germline V gene lookup returns CDR1 MNHEY and CDR2 SVGAGI. There are 15 residues in the CDR3. V was pared by 0 bases and J by 10 bases, with 15 bases between. DNA of the CDR3: TGTGCCAGCAGTTACTCCCCTGATCAGGGTTCAAAACTGTTTTTT. Protein: CASSYSPDQGSKLFF.

This sequence joins TRBV5-6 and TRBJ2-7, with TRBD1 as a possible D gene (5 bases). The CDR3 is 12 amino acids. Per the germline V gene, CDR1 is SGHDT and CDR2 is YYEEEE. V was cut by 1 base and J by 6 bases, with 8 bases left in between. As DNA, the CDR3 is TGTGCCAGCAGCTTGCAGGGTCTCGAGCAGTACTTC. Protein sequence: CASSLQGLEQYF.

The chain links TRBV4-1 to TRBJ1-5, with no clear D. There are 14 residues in the CDR3. CDR1 is MGHRA and CDR2 is YSYEKL in the germline V gene. The V gene lost 4 bases and the J gene lost 4 bases, with 11 bases spanning the gap. CDR3 sequence: CASSLGGGNQPQHF. CDR3 nucleotides: TGCGCCAGCAGCCTTGGAGGTGGGAATCAGCCCCAGCATTTT.

The chain has TRBV28 and TRBJ2-3, with TRBD1 matching 9 bases. Germline V gene lookup returns CDR1 MDHEN and CDR2 SYDVKM. There are 15 residues in the CDR3. Trimming at V came to 8 bases and at J to 6 bases, leaving 12 bases not matched to a gene. The CDR3 loop is CASRGQGALRDTQYF. The CDR3 DNA reads as TGTGCCAGCCGGGGACAGGGAGCCCTCAGGGATACGCAGTATTTT.

This rearrangement joins TRBV7-2 to TRBJ2-7, with a weak D call TRBD2 (5 bases). The ends were cut back, 1 base at V and 9 bases at J, with 13 bases in the middle. This CDR3 has 13 residues. Germline V gene lookup returns CDR1 SGHTA and CDR2 FQGNSA. CDR3 DNA: TGTGCCAGCAGCTTAGTCCGGCGCGGAGGGCAGTACTTC. Its protein product is CASSLVRRGGQYF.

The J gene is TRBJ1-1, the V gene TRBV2; 8 nucleotides line up with TRBD1. The J segment lost 1 base and the V segment lost 6 bases, leaving 1 base of the junction unmatched. This CDR3 is built from 13 residues. Germline CDR1 reads SNHLY; CDR2 reads FYNNEI. CDR3 nucleotide sequence: TGTGCCAGCAGAGACAGGGGGAACACTGAAGCTTTCTTT. Translating it yields CASRDRGNTEAFF.

This sequence joins TRBV11-1 and TRBJ2-1; D remains ambiguous. The CDR3 spans 11 residues. Germline lookup yields CDR1 SGHAT and CDR2 FQDESV (reference sequence). V lost 5 bases, J lost 5 bases, and 4 bases lay in between. The chain's CDR3 is CASSQNNEQFF. The CDR3 DNA follows: TGTGCCAGCAGCCAAAACAATGAGCAGTTCTTC.

The chain recombines TRBV5-6 with TRBJ2-5; 9 nucleotides line up with TRBD2. The J call may not be correct, given that the DNA end is closer to TRBJ2-7. The CDR3 extends over 13 amino acids. Germline V gene lookup returns CDR1 SGHDT and CDR2 YYEEEE. The CDR3 nucleotides are TGTGCCAGCAGCCTAGCGGGAAGTTACGAGCAGTACTTC. Amino acid sequence: CASSLAGSYEQYF.

The rearrangement uses TRBV7-9 and TRBJ2-2, with no clear D. The CDR3 is 13 residues long. V was clipped by 5 bases and J by 2 bases, with 6 bases between them. Per germline, CDR1 SEHNR and CDR2 FQNEAQ (reference sequence). Here the CDR3 reads CASSPQNTGELFF. The CDR3 nucleotides are TGTGCCAGCAGCCCCCAAAACACCGGGGAGCTGTTTTTT.

This chain connects TRBV5-6 to TRBJ2-1, with 11 bases that match TRBD2. The CDR3 consists of 14 residues. Germline CDR1 SGHDT, CDR2 YYEEEE. Trimming cost V 1 base and J 14 bases; bases outside gene matches: 8. CDR3 DNA sequence: TGTGCCAGCAGCTTGAAACTAGCGGGAGAATCCGAGTTCTTC. Its protein is CASSLKLAGESEFF.

The chain links TRBV5-1 to TRBJ2-1; D is possibly TRBD2 (5 bases). V dropped 2 bases and J dropped 0 bases, with 9 bases sitting between them. Germline V CDR1 and CDR2: SGHRS, YFSETQ. The length of the CDR3 is 15 residues. The CDR3 DNA follows: TGCGCCAGCAGCTTTGACGGGGACTCCTACAATGAGCAGTTCTTC. The encoded protein is CASSFDGDSYNEQFF.

The chain uses TRBV4-1 and TRBJ2-5; TRBD2 matches 8 bases. Germline V gene sequence: CDR1 MGHRA, CDR2 YSYEKL. CDR3 length equals 21 residues. The trim removed 0 bases at V and 2 bases at J, leaving 20 bases unmatched. The CDR3 protein is CASSQDPPLPAGVGWQETQYF. The CDR3 bases are TGCGCCAGCAGCCAAGATCCCCCCCTCCCAGCGGGAGTAGGTTGGCAAGAGACCCAGTACTTC.

J is TRBJ2-1 and V is TRBV30; a weak D match, TRBD1 (6 bases). Germline loops: CDR1 GTSNPN, CDR2 SVGIG (reference sequence). The CDR3 consists of 13 residues. V lost 3 bases to trimming and J lost 15 bases, with 21 bases between them. The CDR3 DNA sequence: TGTGCCTGGAGCGCCCCCGGGACATCTAAGGGGTTCTTC. Amino acid sequence: CAWSAPGTSKGFF.